This T cell receptor beta chain was recovered during a study of blood T cells in healthy people across ages. Broader study findings: TCR beta diversity, measured per million T cells, fell in a roughly linear way with age. Researchers report that TCR beta diversity correlated strongly with naive T cell percentage.

Germline values: CDR1 SNHLY, CDR2 FYNNEI. This CDR3 is built from 18 residues. V shed 3 bases and J 5 bases; nucleotides not matched to a gene: 12. Points on this clonotype: Its specificity is not known.

Primers used in a second PCR of about 6 to 12 cycles were a sample-barcoded 5' primer and a J-beta primer mix. A tag from a template-switch adaptor with 12 random nucleotides marked each cDNA molecule. TCRdb redid the calling of the 5' RACE reads with MiXCR, one entry per CDR3 protein. The sample consists of 650,000 to 1,000,000 distinct CDR3 sequences, 36% of them appearing once. Isolated per sample were at least 6.5 million PBMCs. This sequence was found in a man aged 18 to 35 in good health. Sample: blood. The V gene is TRBV2, the J gene TRBJ2-5, with 13 bases that match TRBD2. In DNA form, the CDR3 reads TGTGCCAGCAGTGAGACTAGCGGGGGGACCCCCAGTGAGGAGACCCAGTACTTC. Amino acids: CASSETSGGTPSEETQYF.